Reported below is one T cell receptor (beta chain). Its antigen is currently unknown. These data are taken from a study of cytomegalovirus exposure and HLA in healthy donors. CDR1 is MNHEY and CDR2 is SMNVEV in the germline V gene (reference sequence). The CDR3 spans 13 residues. The ends were cut back, 6 bases at V and 8 bases at J, with 14 bases in the middle. Findings of the study overall: TCR clusters originating in the first cohort tended to co-occur in the roughly 130 validation repertoires, according to a later analysis.

TCRdb keeps only in-frame clones here, not all; method: immunoSEQ multiplex PCR. The sample yields a few hundred thousand clones, about 88% seen once. Donors were drawn from the approximately 120-subject validation cohort, separate from the approximately 620-subject first cohort. The clonotype comes from a man aged 18 to 29 in good health and CMV-seropositive. Material for sequencing was PBMCs. V gene TRBV27 combines with J gene TRBJ2-1; D might be TRBD1 or TRBD2, each matching 5 bases. The CDR3 DNA reads as TGTGCCAGCAGGGGGGATGGGTTTGATGAGCAGTTCTTC. Encoded protein: CASRGDGFDEQFF.